This passage covers 20 T cell receptor beta chains from one sample sequenced in a study of blood T cell repertoires in COVID-19. The data were produced by immunoSEQ multiplex PCR, yet TCRdb's version contains in-frame clones alone and is incomplete. The sample carries roughly 40,000 clones, about 90% recorded once. The sample comprised peripheral blood. The receptors stem from a woman aged 70-85 years with acute or convalescent COVID-19.

The V call is TRBV6-6, the J call TRBJ2-3; D is possibly TRBD2 (6 bases). Trimming took off 3 bases at V and 5 bases at J, with 9 bases between the two ends. The V gene's germline CDR1 is MNHNY and CDR2 SVGAGI (reference sequence). The CDR3 totals 13 residues. In DNA form, the CDR3 reads TGTGCCAGCAGTTATGGGGGGATAGATACGCAGTATTTT. Translating it yields CASSYGGIDTQYF.

The V gene is TRBV19, the J gene TRBJ2-1; TRBD2 agrees at 14 bases. CDR3 length equals 14 residues. J was trimmed by 6 bases and V by 6 bases; bases with no gene match: 1. Germline V CDR1 and CDR2: LNHDA, SQIVND (reference sequence). CDR3 sequence: CASRGLAGVNEQFF. As DNA, the CDR3 is TGTGCCAGTAGGGGACTAGCGGGAGTCAATGAGCAGTTCTTC.

The J gene is TRBJ1-2, the V gene TRBV27; D is unclear. Deletions cut 5 bases from V and 3 bases from J, with 16 bases between. Germline V gene sequence: CDR1 MNHEY, CDR2 SMNVEV (reference sequence). There are 15 residues in the CDR3. This CDR3 reads CASSPQEDRDYGYTF. The CDR3 bases are TGTGCCAGCAGTCCCCAAGAAGATAGAGACTATGGCTACACCTTC.

V usage is TRBV6-6 and J usage is TRBJ1-5, with TRBD1 identical over 7 bases. CDR3 length: 12 residues. Per germline, CDR1 MNHNY and CDR2 SVGAGI (reference sequence). The V gene end was trimmed by 7 bases and the J gene end by 6 bases; junction bases not matched to a gene: 3. In DNA form, the CDR3 reads TGTGCCAGCAACCAGGGGGGTCAGCCCCAGCATTTT. Its protein is CASNQGGQPQHF.

This clone was observed a few times. The CDR3 nucleotides read TGTGCCAGCAGTGGACAGGGATTAGCTAATGAAAAACTGTTTTTT. Translation: CASSGQGLANEKLFF. The genes are TRBV2 and TRBJ1-4, with TRBD1 matching 7 bases. CDR1 SNHLY and CDR2 FYNNEI come from the germline V gene. The CDR3 consists of 15 residues. Trimming at V came to 4 bases and at J to 3 bases, leaving 5 bases not matched to a gene.

This chain links TRBV30 with TRBJ2-2; 7 positions match TRBD1. Trimming removed 2 bases from V and 5 bases from J; junction bases left unmatched: 5. Germline V gene sequence: CDR1 GTSNPN, CDR2 SVGIG (reference sequence). CDR3 length: 14 residues. The CDR3 reads CAWSWGQPTGELFF. DNA for the CDR3: TGTGCCTGGAGTTGGGGACAGCCAACCGGGGAGCTGTTTTTT.

This clone was observed a single time. The V gene is TRBV5-5, the J gene TRBJ1-1; TRBD1 might be the D (6 bases). The CDR3 has 14 amino acids. Trimming cost V 3 bases and J 2 bases, with 11 bases left between them. The germline CDR1 and CDR2 sequences are SGHKS and YYEKEE (reference sequence). CDR3 bases: TGTGCCAGCAGCTCCGGACAGTCTAACACTGAAGCTTTCTTT. Translating it yields CASSSGQSNTEAFF.

The chain is built from TRBV28 and TRBJ2-7; a possible D gene is TRBD1 (6 bases). The CDR3 is made up of 13 amino acids. V shed 6 bases and J shed 6 bases, with 15 bases lying between them. CDR1 is MDHEN, CDR2 SYDVKM, per germline. The CDR3 nucleotides are TGTGCCAGCAGGCCGGGCAGGGGATCCGAGCAGTACGTC. Translation gives CASRPGRGSEQYV.

The chain is built from TRBV5-1 and TRBJ2-4; the match to TRBD2 covers 7 bases. Germline V gene lookup returns CDR1 SGHRS and CDR2 YFSETQ. Unmatched junction bases numbered 7, after V lost 3 bases and J lost 7 bases. The CDR3 has 14 residues. Here the CDR3 DNA reads TGCGCCAGCAGCTCGACTAGCAACGGGAACATTCAGTACTTC. Translating gives CASSSTSNGNIQYF.

This chain joins TRBV4-3 and TRBJ2-1; weak D call: TRBD2 (6 bases). The CDR3 length is 15 residues. Trimming removed 2 bases from V and 0 bases from J, with 8 bases in between. Per germline, CDR1 LGHNA and CDR2 YSLEER. CDR3 bases: TGCGCCAGCAGCCAATCCGGGAGCTCCTACAATGAGCAGTTCTTC. Protein: CASSQSGSSYNEQFF.

The chain uses TRBV11-3 and TRBJ2-3; D is ambiguous. The CDR3 totals 14 residues. Per the germline V gene, CDR1 is SGHNT and CDR2 is YENEEA. The germline V and J ends were trimmed by 1 base and 1 base, with 6 bases remaining between them. The CDR3 spells CASSLVFGTDTQYF. CDR3 nucleotide sequence: TGTGCCAGCAGCTTAGTTTTCGGCACAGATACGCAGTATTTT.

The chain is built from TRBV6-5 and TRBJ2-2, with 8 bases that match TRBD2. The germline V gene encodes CDR1 MNHEY and CDR2 SVGAGI. There are 14 residues in the CDR3. After removal of 6 bases from V and 6 bases from J, the junction contained 6 bases not matched to a gene. The CDR3 region is CASRPGLVPGELFF. The CDR3 nucleotides read TGTGCCAGCAGGCCGGGACTAGTTCCCGGGGAGCTGTTTTTT.

This sequence joins TRBV4-1 and TRBJ2-3; 10 positions agree with TRBD2. Germline CDR1 MGHRA, CDR2 YSYEKL. The V and J ends lost 4 bases and 1 base, in that order; junction bases with no gene match: 2. CDR3 length equals 15 residues. CDR3 residues: CASSLGTSGTDTQYF. The CDR3 nucleotides are TGCGCCAGCAGCCTAGGGACTAGCGGCACAGATACGCAGTATTTT.

This chain links TRBV6-4 with TRBJ2-7; 7 bases line up with TRBD1. Trimming took 3 bases from V and 4 from J; bases not matched to a gene: 12. Germline CDR1 is MRHNA and CDR2 is SNTAGT. This CDR3 comprises 16 residues. CDR3 in DNA: TGTGCCAGCAGTGAAGCACGAGGGGGCGGAAAATACGAGCAGTACGTC. This codes for CASSEARGGGKYEQYV.

The V and J genes are TRBV5-1 and TRBJ2-5; 7 bases line up with TRBD1. With 4 bases clipped from V and 0 bases from J, the junction kept 3 bases outside the gene matches. In germline, CDR1 is SGHRS, CDR2 YFSETQ. There are 14 residues in the CDR3. The CDR3 sequence is CASSPTGNQETQYF. CDR3 in DNA: TGCGCCAGCAGCCCGACAGGGAACCAAGAGACCCAGTACTTC.

This chain connects TRBV5-8 to TRBJ2-3; 11 bases are a match to TRBD2. The germline V gene has CDR1 SGHTS and CDR2 YDEGEE. The V and J ends lost 7 bases and 0 bases, in that order; junction bases with no gene match: 10. This CDR3 comprises 17 residues. The CDR3 loop is CASPTLAGDLSTDTQYF. The CDR3 DNA reads TGTGCCAGCCCGACACTAGCGGGGGACCTTAGCACAGATACGCAGTATTTT. The entire variable domain, with the rest obtained from reference TRBV5-8 and TRBJ2-3, is as follows: EAGVTQSPTHLIKTRGQQATLRCSPISGHTSVYWYQQALGLGLQFLLWYDEGEERNRGNFPPRFSGRQFPNYSSELNVNALELEDSALYLCASPTLAGDLSTDTQYFGPGTRLTVL.

This rearrangement joins TRBV7-7 to TRBJ2-5; 15 bases align to TRBD2. Germline assignment: CDR1 SSHAT and CDR2 FNYEAQ (reference sequence). V trimming: 5 bases; J trimming: 2 bases; junction bases outside the gene matches: 6. The CDR3 runs to 17 residues. CDR3 residues: CASSMLGTSGGQETQYF. CDR3 DNA: TGTGCCAGCAGCATGCTTGGGACTAGCGGGGGGCAAGAGACCCAGTACTTC.

This clone showed up just once. The chain combines TRBV5-6 with TRBJ2-2, with TRBD2 matching over 7 bases. The CDR3 runs to 17 residues. V dropped 4 bases and J dropped 0; count of bases not matched to a gene: 9. The germline CDR1 and CDR2 sequences are SGHDT and YYEEEE. In DNA form, the CDR3 reads TGTGCCAGCAGCCCACCGGGAGGCCTGACGAACACCGGGGAGCTGTTTTTT. This codes for CASSPPGGLTNTGELFF.

The chain is built from TRBV9 and TRBJ1-1; D gene uncertain. Trimming removed 1 base at V and 7 bases at J, with 8 bases between. Germline loops: CDR1 SGDLS, CDR2 YYNGEE. The CDR3 contains 12 residues. CDR3 sequence: CASSVPGGEAFF. The CDR3 nucleotides are TGTGCCAGCAGCGTACCGGGTGGTGAAGCTTTCTTT. The complete variable domain, with remaining parts taken from reference TRBV9 and TRBJ1-1, reads DSGVTQTPKHLITATGQRVTLRCSPRSGDLSVYWYQQSLDQGLQFLIQYYNGEERAKGNILERFSAQQFPDLHSELNLSSLELGDSALYFCASSVPGGEAFFGQGTRLTVV.

V is TRBV7-8 and J is TRBJ1-4; 8 bases match TRBD1. Trimming took 0 bases from V and 6 from J; bases not matched to a gene: 9. The CDR3 has 17 amino acids. CDR1 and CDR2 from the germline V gene are SGHVS and FQNEAQ. The CDR3 is CASSLAPVGQGDEKLFF. Written as DNA, the CDR3 is TGTGCCAGCAGCTTAGCCCCGGTCGGACAGGGAGATGAAAAACTGTTTTTT.